These 27 T cell receptor beta chains share one sample of origin, sequenced in a study of shared clonotypes between healthy human individuals. TCRdb's table, derived via immunoSEQ multiplex PCR, lists solely in-frame clones and lacks some. The repertoire holds about 1.1 million clones, with about 72% as singletons. Sequencing used memory CD4+ T cells from PBMCs. Subset in this sample: CD45RA-negative fraction. Source of these receptors: a man aged 18 to 29 in good health. Some clones in this sample may be carry-over from other donors' samples.

This chain uses TRBV6-6 with TRBJ2-1; 9 bases line up with TRBD1. V trimming: 5 bases; J trimming: 6 bases; junction bases outside the gene matches: 11. This CDR3 is built from 16 residues. The V gene's germline CDR1 is MNHNY and CDR2 SVGAGI (reference sequence). In nucleotides, the CDR3 is TGTGCCAGCAGTCTCGCCGGGACAGGGATAGGCAATGAGCAGTTCTTC. Its protein product is CASSLAGTGIGNEQFF.

In its sample, this clone was seen once. Compared with germline, one end of the junction differs, possibly owing to a read error. This same CDR3 is encoded by further DNA sequences in the sample. Written as DNA, the CDR3 is TGCAGCGTACAGGGCTCCCACGAGCAGTACTTC. It translates to CSVQGSHEQYF. The chain has TRBV29-1 and TRBJ2-7; D perhaps matches TRBD1 (6 bases). In germline, CDR1 is SQVTM, CDR2 ANQGSEA. The CDR3 is 11 residues long.

This clone was recorded only once. The genes are TRBV7-3 and TRBJ2-7, with a possible D match to TRBD2 (5 bases). Trimming left V 2 bases short and J 5 bases short, with 13 bases between. In germline, CDR1 is SGHTA, CDR2 FQGTGA. CDR3 size: 14 residues. In DNA form, the CDR3 reads TGTGCCAGCAGCTTAGATCTCCGGCGGGACGAGCAGTACTTC. Amino acids: CASSLDLRRDEQYF.

The count of this clone is one. This specimen includes other DNA sequences encoding the same CDR3. The chain uses TRBV7-3 and TRBJ2-5; 11 bases align to TRBD2. Germline values: CDR1 SGHTA, CDR2 FQGTGA. V dropped 5 bases and J dropped 1; count of bases not matched to a gene: 3. CDR3 size: 15 residues. The DNA of the CDR3 is TGTGCCAGCAGCCTTGGACTAGCGGGCCAAGAGACCCAGTACTTC. Its translation is CASSLGLAGQETQYF.

The chain employs TRBV4-1 and TRBJ2-7; 11 nucleotides match TRBD2. This CDR3 comprises 18 residues. V shed 3 bases and J 0 bases; nucleotides not matched to a gene: 10. CDR1 and CDR2 (germline): MGHRA, YSYEKL. In DNA, the CDR3 is TGCGCCAGCAGCCAGGCTAGCGGGAGGTCTTCGAGCTCCTACGAGCAGTACTTC. It specifies CASSQASGRSSSSYEQYF.

The genes are TRBV30 and TRBJ2-4; the match to TRBD1 covers 9 bases. The trim removed 3 bases at V and 7 bases at J, leaving 10 bases unmatched. From germline, CDR1 is GTSNPN and CDR2 SVGIG (reference sequence). The CDR3 has 15 amino acids. DNA for the CDR3: TGTGCCTGGAGCCCAGGGTCCGGGACAGGGAACATTCAGTACTTC. This sequence encodes CAWSPGSGTGNIQYF.

To note about this clone: At one boundary the junction diverges from the germline segment, which might be a read error. The chain employs TRBV14 and TRBJ2-2; D not certain. The germline V gene has CDR1 SGHDN and CDR2 FVKESK. The CDR3 is 15 amino acids. The CDR3 region is CASSKDRPNTGELFF. CDR3 coding DNA: TGTGCCAGCAGCAAAGATCGTCCAAACACCGGGGAGCTGTTTTTT.

On this clone itself: Additional DNA sequences in this sample encode the identical CDR3. The chain has TRBV7-2 and TRBJ2-1; D is unclear. Deletions cut 0 bases from V and 2 bases from J, with 5 bases between. The CDR3 is 14 residues long. Germline CDR1 SGHTA, CDR2 FQGNSA. DNA of the CDR3: TGTGCCAGCAGCTTAGCGCCTACCTACAATGAGCAGTTCTTC. As protein: CASSLAPTYNEQFF.

The genes are TRBV14 and TRBJ1-5, with D tentatively TRBD1 (6 bases). V was clipped by 4 bases and J by 4 bases, with 8 bases between them. CDR3 length: 13 residues. Germline values: CDR1 SGHDN, CDR2 FVKESK. CDR3: CASSLTGNQPQHF. CDR3 coding DNA: TGTGCCAGCAGCCTGACAGGAAATCAGCCCCAGCATTTT. Using reference TRBV14 and TRBJ1-5 for the parts outside the CDR3, the full variable domain is EAGVTQFPSHSVIEKGQTVTLRCDPISGHDNLYWYRRVMGKEIKFLLHFVKESKQDESGMPNNRFLAERTGGTYSTLKVQPAELEDSGVYFCASSLTGNQPQHFGDGTRLSIL.

This clone was counted once. This chain connects TRBV6-1 to TRBJ2-7; 8 bases agree with TRBD2. Per the germline V gene, CDR1 is MNHNS and CDR2 is SASEGT. Trimming removed 2 bases from V and 9 bases from J; junction bases left unmatched: 6. CDR3 length: 13 amino acids. CDR3 in amino acids: CASSEWGSGVQYF. The DNA for the CDR3 is TGTGCCAGCAGTGAATGGGGTAGCGGGGTGCAGTACTTC.

The chain uses TRBV6-6 and TRBJ1-1; possible D gene TRBD1, 5 bases. V lost 2 bases and J 5 bases, leaving 12 bases between the germline ends. The CDR3 runs 14 residues. In germline, CDR1 is MNHNY, CDR2 SVGAGI (reference sequence). The CDR3 spells CASSYGGMRTEAFF. CDR3 sequence (DNA): TGTGCCAGCAGTTACGGGGGGATGCGGACTGAAGCTTTCTTT.

This sequence joins TRBV5-5 and TRBJ2-1; maybe TRBD1 (5 bases). Trimming pared 0 bases from V and 4 bases from J, leaving 11 bases between. In germline, CDR1 is SGHKS, CDR2 YYEKEE (reference sequence). The CDR3 runs 15 residues. DNA of the CDR3: TGTGCCAGCAGCTTGGCCCCCGCAGGGTACAATGAGCAGTTCTTC. It is translated as CASSLAPAGYNEQFF.

CDR3 in amino acids: CASSLSGDRAKGELFF. The CDR3, as DNA: TGTGCCAGCAGCTTGAGTGGGGACAGGGCGAAAGGGGAGCTGTTTTTT. The chain is built from TRBV5-4 and TRBJ2-2; 9 bases fit TRBD1. The junction had 9 bases not matched to a gene; V was cut back by 1 base and J by 8 bases. This CDR3 is 16 amino acids long. Germline CDR1 SGHNT, CDR2 YYREEE (reference sequence).

V gene TRBV18 combines with J gene TRBJ2-3; a weak D match, TRBD1 (5 bases). The length of the CDR3 is 15 residues. Between the trimmed V and J ends, which lost 3 bases and 0 bases, there was a span of 10 bases. CDR1 and CDR2 (germline): KGHSH, LQKENI. The CDR3 loop is CASSPTVSSTDTQYF. The CDR3 DNA reads TGTGCCAGCTCACCGACAGTTTCTAGCACAGATACGCAGTATTTT.

J is TRBJ1-1 and V is TRBV19; 10 positions agree with TRBD1. The CDR3 spans 15 residues. Germline values: CDR1 LNHDA, CDR2 SQIVND (reference sequence). V lost 8 bases to trimming and J lost 2 bases; unmatched junction nucleotides: 8. CDR3 amino acids: CASSRQGALNTEAFF. CDR3 nucleotides: TGTGCCAGTTCCAGACAGGGGGCTTTAAACACTGAAGCTTTCTTT.

The chain is built from TRBV25-1 and TRBJ1-2, with TRBD1 identical over 7 bases. This CDR3 has 16 residues. The V gene end was trimmed by 2 bases and the J gene end by 4 bases; junction bases not matched to a gene: 10. CDR1 MGHDK and CDR2 SYGVNS come from the germline V gene. DNA for the CDR3: TGTGCCAGCAGTGAAGTGAGGGGCAGGGGGGTCTATGGCTACACCTTC. Translated: CASSEVRGRGVYGYTF.

The CDR3 sequence: CASSDGITGELFF. CDR3 nucleotide sequence: TGTGCCAGCAGTGATGGGATTACCGGGGAGCTGTTTTTT. This chain connects TRBV25-1 to TRBJ2-2, with D unclear. This CDR3 has 13 residues. Trimming took 3 bases from V and 5 from J, leaving 7 bases between them. Germline V gives CDR1 MGHDK, CDR2 SYGVNS. Together with reference TRBV25-1 and TRBJ2-2, the CDR3 gives the full variable domain: EADIYQTPRYLVIGTGKKITLECSQTMGHDKMYWYQQDPGMELHLIHYSYGVNSTEKGDLSSESTVSRIRTEHFPLTLESARPSHTSQYLCASSDGITGELFFGEGSRLTVL.

The table lists this clone with a few counts. The chain couples TRBV5-1 to TRBJ2-3; tentatively, D is TRBD2 (6 bases). Trimming took off 4 bases at V and 5 bases at J, with 17 bases between the two ends. Germline V gives CDR1 SGHRS, CDR2 YFSETQ. The CDR3 loop spans 15 amino acids. Written as DNA, the CDR3 is TGCGCCAGCAGCAGGAGGGTCCCCGAGGGAGATACGCAGTATTTT. Amino acid sequence: CASSRRVPEGDTQYF.

The V and J genes are TRBV1 and TRBJ2-3. TRBV1 has pseudogene status. There are 20 residues in the CDR3. CDR3 nucleotides: TGCACCAGCAGCCAAGATCTTCGAAGGGGGGTTCCATACACACCAGATACGCAGTATTTT. Translation: CTSSQDLRRGVPYTPDTQYF.

This sequence joins TRBV25-1 and TRBJ2-7; D call uncertain. The germline V and J ends were trimmed by 3 bases and 3 bases, with 9 bases remaining between them. Germline V gives CDR1 MGHDK, CDR2 SYGVNS. The CDR3 is 13 residues long. CDR3 sequence reads: CASSEGKGYEQYF. CDR3 DNA sequence: TGTGCCAGCAGTGAGGGTAAGGGCTACGAGCAGTACTTC.

The chain recombines TRBV30 with TRBJ1-2; D gene uncertain. This CDR3 has 13 amino acids. The germline V gene encodes CDR1 GTSNPN and CDR2 SVGIG (reference sequence). Trimming removed 1 base from V and 6 bases from J, with 12 bases in between. CDR3 DNA sequence: TGTGCCTGGAGTGCTGACATGAGGCATGGCTACACCTTC. This sequence encodes CAWSADMRHGYTF.

The J gene is TRBJ2-7, the V gene TRBV5-4, with 7 bases that match TRBD2. This CDR3 contains 15 residues. Trimming took 1 base from V and 0 from J; bases not matched to a gene: 4. Germline V CDR1 and CDR2: SGHNT, YYREEE (reference sequence). The CDR3 sequence is CASSLSTSVSYEQYF. Here the CDR3 DNA reads TGTGCCAGCAGCTTGTCCACTAGCGTCTCCTACGAGCAGTACTTC.

This clone was counted once. This rearrangement joins TRBV30 to TRBJ2-5; maybe TRBD1 (5 bases). The V and J ends lost 3 bases and 0 bases respectively, with 11 bases between them. The CDR3 is 14 amino acids. Germline V gives CDR1 GTSNPN, CDR2 SVGIG (reference sequence). The CDR3 here is CAWRDTQYQETQYF. The CDR3 region has the DNA TGTGCCTGGAGGGACACCCAGTACCAAGAGACCCAGTACTTC.

The V call is TRBV28, the J call TRBJ2-7, with D tentatively TRBD2 (5 bases). The V gene lost 4 bases and the J gene lost 3 bases, with 19 bases spanning the gap. Germline V gene lookup returns CDR1 MDHEN and CDR2 SYDVKM. The length of the CDR3 is 16 residues. The CDR3 region has the DNA TGTGCCAGCAGTTGGTCCCAGGAGCGGATCAACTACGAGCAGTACTTC. This gives the protein CASSWSQERINYEQYF.

The V gene is TRBV18, the J gene TRBJ1-2; 9 bases are a match to TRBD1. V was pared by 6 bases and J by 10 bases, with 12 bases of the junction left unmatched. Per germline, CDR1 KGHSH and CDR2 LQKENI. The CDR3 runs to 14 residues. The CDR3 reads CASSPTGTGKLYTF. CDR3 DNA sequence: TGTGCCAGCTCCCCCACCGGGACAGGGAAACTCTACACCTTC.

In nucleotides, the CDR3 is TGCGCCAGCAGCCGACTAGCGGGAGAGACTACAGATACGCAGTATTTT. This sequence encodes CASSRLAGETTDTQYF. The chain couples TRBV4-1 to TRBJ2-3; 12 bases match TRBD2. Trimming removed 4 bases from V and 3 bases from J; junction bases left unmatched: 5. Germline lookup yields CDR1 MGHRA and CDR2 YSYEKL. The CDR3 has 16 amino acids.

The chain joins TRBV4-2 to TRBJ2-1; D call uncertain. V was clipped by 0 bases and J by 9 bases, with 12 bases between them. The CDR3 sequence is 14 residues long. Germline assignment: CDR1 LGHNA and CDR2 YNFKEQ. In DNA form, the CDR3 reads TGTGCCAGCAGCCAAGATGGGGAATCGGGTGAGCAGTTCTTC. Protein product: CASSQDGESGEQFF.